The clone carrying this T cell receptor beta chain appeared a single time. The PCR had 60 Vbeta and 13 Jbeta primers. Libraries were prepared by immunoSEQ multiplex PCR; TCRdb keeps only in-frame clonotypes and omits some of them. The sample consists of 90,000 to 150,000 clones, 60% to 85% of them appearing once. The data are from a study of cytomegalovirus exposure and HLA in healthy donors. The CDR3 consists of 14 residues. CDR1 SEHNR and CDR2 FQNEAQ come from the germline V gene (reference sequence). V lost 8 bases and J 2 bases, leaving 15 bases between the germline ends. The V gene is TRBV7-9, the J gene TRBJ1-2; possibly TRBD1 for D (6 bases). Sequences were obtained from PBMCs. The sequence came from a woman between 25 and 40 years old in good health and CMV-seropositive. CDR3 bases: TGTGCCAGCCCGTCCGGGGGGCGCAACTATGGCTACACCTTC. Protein: CASPSGGRNYGYTF.